Listed below are T cell receptor beta chains from one sample, sequenced in a study of blood T cells in healthy people across ages. MiXCR, applied by TCRdb to the 5' RACE reads, yields one record per CDR3 protein. The table lists more than 1 million distinct CDR3 sequences, under 45% of them singletons. Material for sequencing was blood. The receptors come from a woman aged 60-75 years in good health. CDR3s include the opening cysteine and the closing phenylalanine or tryptophan. The D gene is left open where the match is weak. Size is omitted from some rows. Given values are once, few, many or a class for expanded clones.

j_gene | d_gene | abundance | v_gene | CDR3aa
TRBJ2-7 | TRBD2 | NA | TRBV7-2 | CASSHSGLGYEQYF
TRBJ1-5 | NA | NA | TRBV5-6 | CASSLAGSMDQPQHF
TRBJ2-1 | TRBD2 | NA | TRBV6-5 | CATRGGSNEQFF
TRBJ2-1 | TRBD2 | NA | TRBV6-2/TRBV6-3 | CASSYSLPGLAAEQFF
TRBJ2-7 | NA | few | TRBV20-1 | CSARTGMASGISYEQYF
TRBJ2-1 | NA | NA | TRBV27 | CASSFLPEGNEQFF
TRBJ2-7 | TRBD2 | NA | TRBV29-1 | CSVDRGGGQGEQYF
TRBJ2-1 | TRBD2 | NA | TRBV29-1 | CSGWTSGRGEQFF
TRBJ2-1 | NA | NA | TRBV20-1 | CSAQIAEPLYNEQFF
TRBJ2-1 | NA | NA | TRBV20-1 | CSAPVVGGGQFF
TRBJ2-5 | TRBD2 | few | TRBV12-3/TRBV12-4 | CASSPRTSGRASYETQYF
TRBJ2-5 | TRBD1 | few | TRBV12-3/TRBV12-4 | CASSLSLRDRNETQYF
TRBJ2-7 | TRBD1 | NA | TRBV7-6 | CASSPRTGIYEQYF
TRBJ1-5 | NA | NA | TRBV20-1 | CSAGGVGNQPQHF
TRBJ2-7 | NA | NA | TRBV20-1 | CSAREGGGGLSSYEQYF
TRBJ2-3 | TRBD2 | few | TRBV10-3 | CASGLAGADTQYF
TRBJ2-5 | TRBD2 | few | TRBV11-1 | CASSLGSGRQFGETQYF
TRBJ1-5 | NA | few | TRBV14 | CASSQDGSNQPQHF
TRBJ2-3 | NA | few | TRBV28 | CASIPGGIRDTQYF
TRBJ1-1 | NA | NA | TRBV20-1 | CSAREARRNTEAFF
TRBJ1-1 | NA | few | TRBV29-1 | CSVRGVQNTEAFF
TRBJ2-5 | NA | NA | TRBV7-8 | CASSLAPPGETQYF
TRBJ2-1 | TRBD2 | few | TRBV5-1 | CASSLRLAVSYNEQFF
TRBJ2-7 | NA | NA | TRBV15 | CATSRDKTVGNEQYF
TRBJ2-6 | NA | NA | TRBV28 | CASSLPGSGANVLTF
TRBJ1-1 | NA | NA | TRBV3-1 | CASSRRQYRTEAFF
TRBJ2-7 | NA | NA | TRBV6-2/TRBV6-3 | CARGLASSYEQYF
TRBJ2-5 | NA | NA | TRBV7-2 | CANSLGRGDEQYF
TRBJ1-2 | TRBD1 | NA | TRBV12-3/TRBV12-4 | CASSPGQGANYGYTF
TRBJ2-7 | NA | NA | TRBV18 | CASSPPGGMSSYEQYF
TRBJ1-4 | NA | NA | TRBV6-5 | CASSQTGGGEKLFF
TRBJ2-7 | NA | NA | TRBV20-1 | CSATPQRTYEQYF
TRBJ2-2 | NA | once | TRBV24-1 | CATSDVYGELFF
TRBJ2-7 | TRBD2 | NA | TRBV20-1 | CSASPPGLAYEQYF
TRBJ2-7 | TRBD1 | few | TRBV7-9 | CASSFLLTGGNSEQYF
TRBJ2-5 | NA | NA | TRBV24-1 | CATSEGGQETQYF
TRBJ2-4 | NA | few | TRBV5-5 | CASSLEGTYYDEQYF
TRBJ2-1 | TRBD2 | NA | TRBV7-3 | CASSSPTAGGSNEQFF